Listed below are T cell receptor beta chains from one sample, sequenced in a study of blood T cell repertoires in COVID-19. The assay was immunoSEQ multiplex PCR, and TCRdb's table has in-frame clones only and misses some. The sample holds roughly 250,000 clones; approximately 80% are singletons and the top ten take 4% to 6%. The specimen sequenced was peripheral blood. These receptors were obtained from a woman older than 75 with active or convalescent COVID-19. Each CDR3 is given with its conserved first and last residue. Each record gives: J gene, clone size, V gene, D gene, CDR3 protein, CDR3 DNA. D genes are given only for firm matches. Expanded clones get a size class; other rows say once, few or many, or leave the size out.

>TRBJ2-2|-|TRBV6-5|-
CASRNSGAGELFF
TGTGCCAGCAGAAACAGTGGTGCGGGGGAGCTGTTTTTT
>TRBJ2-1|-|TRBV5-1|-
CASSTTAGTKGGFF
TGCGCCAGCAGTACCACCGCCGGGACTAAGGGGGGGTTCTTC
>TRBJ2-1|-|TRBV28|-
CAITDLPARGNEQFF
TGTGCCATTACGGACCTACCGGCTAGGGGCAATGAGCAGTTCTTC
>TRBJ1-2|many|TRBV28|-
CASSLARGYTF
TGTGCCAGCAGTTTGGCCCGTGGCTACACCTTC
>TRBJ1-4|few|TRBV28|-
CASSLRQGKLFF
TGTGCCAGCAGTTTACGGCAGGGGAAACTGTTTTTT
>TRBJ1-2|-|TRBV7-2|-
CASTELQGYAGYTF
TGTGCCAGCACCGAACTACAGGGATATGCGGGCTACACCTTC
>TRBJ1-4|once|TRBV5-4|-
CASSLQGGEKLFF
TGTGCCAGCAGCTTGCAGGGTGGAGAAAAACTGTTTTTT
>TRBJ2-3|-|TRBV28|TRBD2
CASSLGLLAGLAVTDTQYF
TGTGCCAGCAGTTTGGGGCTCTTGGCGGGACTAGCGGTCACAGATACGCAGTATTTT
>TRBJ1-1|few|TRBV7-2|-
CASSFQSNTEAFF
TGTGCCAGCAGCTTTCAATCGAACACTGAAGCTTTCTTT
>TRBJ2-7|-|TRBV6-6|-
CASSYRGSYEQYF
TGTGCCAGCAGTTACCGGGGGTCCTACGAGCAGTACTTC
>TRBJ2-7|once|TRBV27|TRBD1
CASSTRGRPTYEQYF
TGTGCCAGCAGTACCAGGGGGCGGCCGACCTACGAGCAGTACTTC
>TRBJ2-1|-|TRBV7-5|-
CARSHGESSYNEQFF
TGTGCCAGAAGCCACGGGGAGAGCTCCTACAATGAGCAGTTCTTC
>TRBJ1-4|-|TRBV6-1|-
CASSELGTTGKLFF
TGTGCCAGCAGTGAACTCGGGACAACTGGAAAACTGTTTTTT
>TRBJ1-2|-|TRBV10-1|-
CASSESSFYGYTF
TGCGCCAGCAGTGAGTCGAGTTTCTATGGCTACACCTTC
>TRBJ2-7|-|TRBV28|-
CASSRTPSYEQYF
TGTGCCAGCAGCCGAACACCGTCCTACGAGCAGTACTTC
>TRBJ1-2|-|TRBV6-1|TRBD1
CASSVHGTANDYGYTF
TGTGCCAGCAGTGTTCACGGGACAGCGAATGACTATGGCTACACCTTC
>TRBJ2-3|-|TRBV19|-
CASSIVRPGTQYF
TGTGCCAGTAGTATAGTTAGGCCGGGTACGCAGTATTTT
>TRBJ1-4|-|TRBV2|-
CASFAAGTSEKLFF
TGTGCCAGTTTCGCTGCCGGGACTTCGGAAAAACTGTTTTTT
>TRBJ1-4|-|TRBV5-1|-
CASSSTRVGEKLFF
TGCGCCAGCAGCTCGACCAGGGTGGGTGAAAAACTGTTTTTT
>TRBJ1-4|once|TRBV28|-
CASSYNGNNNEKLFF
TGTGCCAGCAGTTACAACGGGAACAATAATGAAAAACTGTTTTTT
>TRBJ1-6|-|TRBV14|-
CASSQESYSPLHF
TGTGCCAGCAGCCAAGAATCTTATTCACCCCTCCACTTT
>TRBJ1-1|-|TRBV4-1|-
CASSQDPGGTDEAFF
TGCGCCAGCAGCCAAGATCCTGGCGGGACGGATGAAGCTTTCTTT
>TRBJ2-7|-|TRBV27|-
CASSLSRSYEQYF
TGTGCCAGCAGTTTATCGCGGTCCTACGAGCAGTACTTC
>TRBJ1-3|-|TRBV5-1|-
CASSPAGLEGNTIYF
TGCGCCAGCAGCCCGGCAGGCTTGGAAGGAAACACCATATATTTT
>TRBJ1-5|few|TRBV30|-
CAWSVQSNQPQHF
TGTGCCTGGAGTGTACAGAGCAATCAGCCCCAGCATTTT
>TRBJ2-6|-|TRBV29-1|-
CSADISGANVLTF
TGCAGCGCTGACATCTCTGGGGCCAACGTCCTGACTTTC
>TRBJ2-1|once|TRBV7-8|TRBD2
CASSLSPSGGRGEQFF
TGTGCCAGCAGCTTATCGCCTAGCGGGGGTCGAGGTGAGCAGTTCTTC
>TRBJ2-1|once|TRBV19|-
CASSIIAGEQFF
TGTGCCAGTAGTATAATTGCGGGTGAGCAGTTCTTC
>TRBJ2-1|-|TRBV6-5|-
CASSPTRSYEQFF
TGTGCCAGCAGTCCGACTAGATCGTATGAGCAGTTCTTC
>TRBJ2-1|-|TRBV3-1/TRBV3-2|-
CASSQVQYNEQFF
TGTGCCAGCAGCCAAGTACAGTACAATGAGCAGTTCTTC
>TRBJ2-1|once|TRBV7-2|TRBD2
CASSLVIAGGYNEQFF
TGTGCCAGCAGCTTAGTGATAGCGGGAGGGTACAATGAGCAGTTCTTC
>TRBJ2-7|-|TRBV6-5|TRBD1
CASSRGQSYEQYF
TGTGCCAGCAGTAGGGGACAGTCTTACGAGCAGTACTTC
>TRBJ2-2|-|TRBV5-1|TRBD2
CASSLGGGTGELFF
TGCGCCAGCAGTCTTGGGGGGGGCACCGGGGAGCTGTTTTTT
>TRBJ1-6|-|TRBV10-1|TRBD1
CASSESPLCRYRGRNSPLHF
TGCGCCAGCAGTGAGTCCCCCCTCTGTAGGTACAGGGGACGGAATTCACCCCTCCACTTT
>TRBJ2-5|-|TRBV5-5|TRBD1
CASTPQGAVETQYF
TGTGCCAGCACGCCACAGGGGGCTGTTGAGACCCAGTACTTC
>TRBJ1-6|few|TRBV3-1/TRBV3-2|-
CASSQGGPGNSPLHF
TGTGCCAGCAGCCAAGGCGGGCCTGGTAATTCACCCCTCCACTTT
>TRBJ2-3|-|TRBV9|TRBD2
CASSVSGGREGDTQYF
TGTGCCAGCAGCGTATCGGGAGGTCGCGAGGGAGATACGCAGTATTTT
>TRBJ1-3|-|TRBV6-6|-
CASSRDTYSGNTIYF
TGTGCCAGCAGCCGGGACACCTACTCTGGAAACACCATATATTTT
>TRBJ2-5|-|TRBV7-9|-
CASSFTEETQYF
TGTGCCAGCAGCTTTACGGAAGAGACCCAGTACTTC
>TRBJ1-1|few|TRBV29-1|TRBD1
CSVDSGGNTEAFF
TGCAGCGTTGACTCAGGGGGCAACACTGAAGCTTTCTTT
>TRBJ2-3|-|TRBV28|-
CASSLLSRSTDTQYF
TGTGCCAGCAGTTTACTGAGTAGAAGCACAGATACGCAGTATTTT
>TRBJ1-2|-|TRBV28|TRBD1
CATQSGRGLANYGYTF
TGTGCCACACAATCGGGCAGGGGGCTAGCTAACTATGGCTACACCTTC
>TRBJ2-3|-|TRBV5-1|TRBD2
CASSGLGGADTQYF
TGCGCCAGCAGCGGACTAGGCGGTGCAGATACGCAGTATTTT
>TRBJ2-5|-|TRBV7-2|TRBD1
CASSSRSGTGERTQYF
TGTGCCAGCAGCAGCAGATCCGGGACAGGGGAAAGGACCCAGTACTTC
>TRBJ2-1|-|TRBV7-2|-
CASRREVRQSYNEQFF
TGTGCCAGCAGGCGCGAAGTTAGACAATCCTACAATGAGCAGTTCTTC
>TRBJ1-4|once|TRBV7-8|-
CASSRGGTTNEKLFF
TGTGCCAGCAGCCGGGGGGGGACAACTAATGAAAAACTGTTTTTT
>TRBJ2-3|-|TRBV5-1|TRBD2
CASSWTSGRVTDTQYF
TGCGCCAGCAGCTGGACTAGCGGGAGGGTCACAGATACGCAGTATTTT